Listed here are 24 T cell receptor beta chains from one sample, sequenced in a study of response to subunit inactivated influenza vaccine (dated by TCRdb to about 2018). Library creation used RT-PCR. This sample was sequenced with an Illumina HiSeq 2500. TCRdb reran the public reads through fastp at Q25 and MiXCR, keeping productive beta chains. Records with the same CDR3 protein are collapsed into one entry carrying the most frequent genes and DNA. This sample lists 600,000 to 850,000 distinct CDR3 sequences; 14% were detected once. The ten largest clones take up 6% to 9.5% of the sample. The material sequenced was PBMCs from blood, taken around two weeks before vaccination. The receptors here all came from a man in his fifties or sixties who received an inactivated influenza vaccine. Donor details come from another sample of the same person, matched by shared clones.

The chain has TRBV12-3 or TRBV12-4 and TRBJ2-1, with D perhaps TRBD2 (5 bases). CDR3 size: 12 residues. V lost 3 bases to trimming and J lost 12 bases, with 12 bases between them. The DNA of the CDR3 is TGTGCCAGCAGTTTGCATAGCGATGGGCAGTTCTTC. Its protein is CASSLHSDGQFF.

In its sample, this clonotype was seen many times. The chain has TRBV10-3 and TRBJ1-3; D call uncertain. Germline CDR1 ENHRY, CDR2 SYGVKD. This CDR3 comprises 14 residues. Trimming took 2 bases from V and 3 from J, leaving 8 bases between them. The CDR3 DNA reads as TGTGCCATCAGTGAGGCCAGAGGTGGAAACACCATATATTTT. It yields the protein CAISEARGGNTIYF.

This clonotype has more than one count but fewer than ten. V and J are TRBV12-3 or TRBV12-4 and TRBJ2-1, with no clear D. The CDR3 is 12 residues long. The V end lost 3 bases, the J end lost 12 bases, and 12 bases lay between the germline ends. In DNA form, the CDR3 reads TGTGCCAGCAGTTTTGGCCAGACTTGGCAGTTCTTC. Its translation is CASSFGQTWQFF.

The chain carries TRBV6-5 and TRBJ2-3; perhaps TRBD2 as D (6 bases). Trimming stripped 4 bases from V and 7 bases from J, with 12 bases between. The CDR3 contains 13 residues. Germline assignment: CDR1 MNHEY and CDR2 SVGAGI. The CDR3 region is CASSFGGRNTQYF. The CDR3 DNA follows: TGTGCCAGCAGTTTCGGGGGAAGGAATACGCAGTATTTT.

The sample holds a few counts of this clonotype. This chain uses TRBV11-2 with TRBJ2-3, with TRBD2 as a possible D gene (6 bases). The CDR3 spans 14 residues. Germline V CDR1 and CDR2: SGHAT, FQNNGV. The ends were cut back, 3 bases at V and 5 bases at J, with 12 bases in the middle. In nucleotides, the CDR3 is TGTGCCAGCAGCTTTGGAGGGTCGGGAGATACGCAGTATTTT. As protein: CASSFGGSGDTQYF.

The CDR3 here is CASSESDRGPETQYF. The CDR3 DNA reads TGCGCCAGCAGTGAGTCGGACAGGGGTCCAGAGACCCAGTACTTC. V usage is TRBV10-1 and J usage is TRBJ2-5; 9 bases line up with TRBD1. The V gene's germline CDR1 is WNHNN and CDR2 SYGVQD (reference sequence). The CDR3 is 15 residues long. V gave up 0 bases and J gave up 4 bases; unmatched junction bases: 3.

The gene calls are TRBV4-2 and TRBJ2-5; no definite D call. V was cut by 4 bases and J by 1 base, with 10 bases left in between. CDR3 length equals 14 residues. Per the germline V gene, CDR1 is LGHNA and CDR2 is YNFKEQ. This CDR3 reads CASSPPGRQETQYF. The CDR3 DNA is TGTGCCAGCAGCCCCCCCGGGCGCCAAGAGACCCAGTACTTC.

This clonotype has more than one count but fewer than ten. This rearrangement joins TRBV9 to TRBJ2-7; TRBD1 matches at 9 bases. The CDR3 is 16 amino acids. Germline values: CDR1 SGDLS, CDR2 YYNGEE. V lost 2 bases, J lost 3 bases, and 9 bases stayed unmatched. The CDR3: CASSVDPGQGIYEQYF. The CDR3 DNA sequence: TGTGCCAGCAGCGTTGACCCGGGACAGGGTATCTACGAGCAGTACTTC.

This sequence joins TRBV7-3 and TRBJ2-2; a possible D gene is TRBD2 (5 bases). Germline-derived CDR1 and CDR2 are SGHTA and FQGTGA. The CDR3 has 16 residues. The V gene lost 1 base and the J gene lost 0 bases, with 9 bases spanning the gap. The DNA of the CDR3 is TGTGCCAGCAGCTTAAATGCGGGTACGAACACCGGGGAGCTGTTTTTT. It yields the protein CASSLNAGTNTGELFF.

This clonotype was seen only a few times. J is TRBJ2-2 and V is TRBV20-1; maybe TRBD2 (6 bases). The V end was cut by 3 bases, the J end by 3 bases, with 11 bases between. Per germline, CDR1 DFQATT and CDR2 SNEGSKA (reference sequence). This CDR3 spans 14 amino acids. The CDR3 sequence is CSASLGRHTGELFF. CDR3 in DNA: TGCAGTGCTAGTCTGGGGAGGCACACCGGGGAGCTGTTTTTT.

This clonotype was counted between two and nine times. The gene calls are TRBV6-1 and TRBJ2-1; perhaps TRBD2 as D (6 bases). The CDR3 covers 14 residues. Trimming pared 6 bases from V and 4 bases from J, leaving 13 bases between. Germline CDR1 is MNHNS and CDR2 is SASEGT. CDR3: CASRGTRTYNEQFF. For the CDR3, the DNA is TGTGCCAGCAGGGGGACTCGCACTTACAATGAGCAGTTCTTC.

This sequence joins TRBV4-1 and TRBJ2-1; TRBD1 aligns across 9 bases. CDR3 length equals 16 residues. CDR1 MGHRA and CDR2 YSYEKL come from the germline V gene. V was clipped by 0 bases and J by 4 bases; unmatched bases: 4. Here the CDR3 reads CASSQEGQGSYNEQFF. DNA of the CDR3: TGCGCCAGCAGCCAAGAGGGACAGGGTAGTTACAATGAGCAGTTCTTC.

This clonotype was counted between two and nine times. V and J are TRBV4-3 and TRBJ2-7; D is possibly TRBD1 or TRBD2 (5 bases each). Germline V gene sequence: CDR1 LGHNA, CDR2 YSLEER. Trimming cost V 2 bases and J 2 bases, with 19 bases left between them. This CDR3 contains 17 residues. In DNA, the CDR3 is TGCGCCAGCAGCCAACGAACCGGGGCAGATACAACCTACGAGCAGTACTTC. It specifies CASSQRTGADTTYEQYF.

In this sample, this clonotype turned up a few times. The chain uses TRBV9 and TRBJ1-6, with no clear D. Per germline, CDR1 SGDLS and CDR2 YYNGEE. V was shortened by 0 bases and J by 9 bases, with 10 bases between the two germline ends. The CDR3 covers 14 residues. CDR3 sequence: CASSVEAASSPLHF. Written as DNA, the CDR3 is TGTGCCAGCAGCGTAGAGGCAGCCTCTTCACCCCTCCACTTT.

This clonotype was seen many times. This chain links TRBV12-3 or TRBV12-4 with TRBJ1-5, with 9 bases aligning to TRBD1. Losses at the gene ends were 10 bases for V and 1 base for J; bases not matched to a gene: 2. The CDR3 runs to 13 residues. CDR3 sequence: CATQGASNQPQHF. The DNA for the CDR3 is TGTGCCACACAGGGGGCAAGCAATCAGCCCCAGCATTTT.

V usage is TRBV20-1 and J usage is TRBJ2-7, with 8 bases that match TRBD2. The CDR3 is 14 amino acids. V lost 2 bases and J lost 6; bases outside the gene matches: 9. Germline CDR1 is DFQATT and CDR2 is SNEGSKA (reference sequence). In DNA form, the CDR3 reads TGCAGTGCTAGACATATAGCGGGACGTTCCGAGCAGTACTTC. Translating it yields CSARHIAGRSEQYF.

V is TRBV7-6 and J is TRBJ2-5; D remains ambiguous. The CDR3 consists of 15 residues. Germline loops: CDR1 SGHVS, CDR2 FNYEAQ. Trimming removed 4 bases at V and 0 bases at J, with 12 bases between. CDR3 in amino acids: CASSWNLMYQETQYF. CDR3 coding DNA: TGTGCCAGCAGCTGGAACCTGATGTACCAAGAGACCCAGTACTTC.

The chain combines TRBV19 with TRBJ2-4; 8 bases map to TRBD1. This CDR3 contains 13 residues. Losses at the gene ends were 4 bases for V and 9 bases for J; bases not matched to a gene: 5. Germline CDR1 is LNHDA and CDR2 is SQIVND (reference sequence). CDR3 region: CASSTTGEVIQYF. The DNA of the CDR3 is TGTGCCAGTAGTACGACAGGGGAAGTCATTCAGTACTTC.

The CDR3 coding sequence is TGTGCCAGCAGCCCCGGACAGGGGAGTTATGAAAAACTGTTTTTT. It codes for CASSPGQGSYEKLFF. The rearrangement joins TRBV7-9 to TRBJ1-4; 9 bases are a match to TRBD1. V lost 5 bases to trimming and J lost 6 bases; unmatched junction nucleotides: 7. Germline lookup yields CDR1 SEHNR and CDR2 FQNEAQ (reference sequence). The CDR3 spans 15 residues.

This clonotype came up a few times. This sequence joins TRBV9 and TRBJ2-1; 11 bases are a match to TRBD2. Germline lookup yields CDR1 SGDLS and CDR2 YYNGEE. The CDR3 consists of 16 residues. V shed 0 bases and J 6 bases; nucleotides not matched to a gene: 5. The CDR3 nucleotides read TGTGCCAGCAGCGTAGGAGTTAGCGGGGGGGCCAATGAGCAGTTCTTC. As protein: CASSVGVSGGANEQFF. Full variable domain (missing parts from reference TRBV9 and TRBJ2-1): DSGVTQTPKHLITATGQRVTLRCSPRSGDLSVYWYQQSLDQGLQFLIQYYNGEERAKGNILERFSAQQFPDLHSELNLSSLELGDSALYFCASSVGVSGGANEQFFGPGTRLTVL.

A few counts support this clonotype. The gene calls are TRBV12-3 or TRBV12-4 and TRBJ2-1, with D perhaps given as TRBD1 or TRBD2 (5 bases each). The CDR3 runs 11 residues. V was clipped by 3 bases and J by 14 bases, with 11 bases between them. Here the CDR3 reads CASSFRGLKFF. Written as DNA, the CDR3 is TGTGCCAGCAGTTTTCGGGGCTTGAAGTTCTTC.

This clonotype was seen more than once but under ten times. The chain recombines TRBV12-3 or TRBV12-4 with TRBJ2-7, with 11 bases identical to TRBD1. This CDR3 comprises 15 residues. V gave up 4 bases and J gave up 0 bases; unmatched junction bases: 2. The CDR3 reads CASSWGTGGSYEQYF. The CDR3 region has the DNA TGTGCCAGCAGTTGGGGGACAGGGGGCTCCTACGAGCAGTACTTC.

This chain connects TRBV19 to TRBJ1-2, with D uncertain. V lost 3 bases, J lost 5 bases, and 7 bases lay in between. Germline V gives CDR1 LNHDA, CDR2 SQIVND (reference sequence). This CDR3 comprises 12 residues. The CDR3 DNA sequence: TGTGCCAGTAGTATGGACCTGTATGGCTACACCTTC. This encodes CASSMDLYGYTF.

The table lists this clonotype with a few counts. One end of the junction varies from germline; a read error may be responsible. The rearrangement uses TRBV5-4 and TRBJ2-1, with 10 positions matching TRBD2. The CDR3 is 15 amino acids. Germline assignment: CDR1 SGHNT and CDR2 YYREEE (reference sequence). The CDR3 reads CAGSFGLAGDNEQFF. CDR3 coding DNA: TGTGCCGGCAGCTTTGGTCTAGCGGGGGACAATGAGCAGTTCTTC.